Here is one T cell receptor beta chain with its context. V was pared by 0 bases and J by 8 bases, with 13 bases between. CDR1 is LGHNA, CDR2 YSLEER, per germline. This CDR3 contains 14 residues. Here immunoSEQ multiplex PCR was the method, and the copy in TCRdb shows in-frame clones only, minus some. The sample has about 180,000 clones; 90% are singletons. This entry comes from a study of control samples from healthy donors and cancer patients. This TCR was sampled from a woman aged 50 to 65 in good health. Input material: blood. The V and J genes are TRBV4-3 and TRBJ1-2, with a tentative D call TRBD1 (6 bases). CDR3: CASSQDLQGPGYTF. The CDR3, as DNA: TGCGCCAGCAGCCAAGATCTGCAGGGGCCCGGCTACACCTTC.